This entry describes one T cell receptor beta chain. This sample was taken from a study of blood T cell repertoires in COVID-19. The CDR3 is made up of 12 amino acids. V lost 3 bases, J lost 7 bases, and 7 bases lay in between. Germline lookup yields CDR1 SEHNR and CDR2 FQNEAQ (reference sequence). Generated by immunoSEQ multiplex PCR, the TCRdb table keeps only in-frame clones and is missing some. The sample holds some 150,000 clones, about 80% seen once. This TCR was recovered from a human donor in a cohort sampled during active COVID-19. What was sequenced was peripheral blood. The rearrangement uses TRBV7-9 and TRBJ1-5; D not certain. CDR3 amino acids: CASSLHGQPQHF. Here the CDR3 DNA reads TGTGCCAGCAGCTTGCACGGGCAGCCCCAGCATTTT. Complete variable domain (other parts from reference TRBV7-9 and TRBJ1-5): DTGVSQNPRHKITKRGQNVTFRCDPISEHNRLYWYRQTLGQGPEFLTYFQNEAQLEKSRLLSDRFSAERPKGSFSTLEIQRTEQGDSAMYLCASSLHGQPQHFGDGTRLSIL.